This record looks at one T cell receptor beta chain sequence and its context. Study members were between roughly 18 and 100 years old and lived in approximately 25 US regions. Participants' own reports of clinical history determined their cohort assignment. Trimming at V came to 2 bases and at J to 1 base, leaving 2 bases not matched to a gene. The CDR3 runs to 15 residues. Germline V lookup: CDR1 SGHNT, CDR2 YYREEE (reference sequence). This entry belongs to a study of blood T cell repertoires in COVID-19. In the original analysis: Cell counts per sample came from amplifying reference gene primers. Assay: immunoSEQ multiplex PCR; the TCRdb copy retains only in-frame clones and omits some. Clone size and V and J calls were adopted from that table, with D and trimming inferred from the DNA. The profile shows some 230,000 clones, approximately 82% of them singletons.

The receptor's source is a man in his forties who had recovered from COVID-19. The source material was PBMCs or T cells enriched from blood (not recorded which). This sequence joins TRBV5-4 and TRBJ2-5, with 10 positions matching TRBD2. CDR3 DNA: TGTGCCAGCAGCTTTAGCGGGAGGAGCCAAGAGACCCAGTACTTC. This encodes CASSFSGRSQETQYF.